The source of this T cell receptor (beta chain) is a study of OX40 agonist ivuxolimab in advanced cancers. Study-wide findings and caveats: Dose levels from 0.1 to 3.0 mg/kg saw CD4+ and CD8+ blood T cells expand clonally by week 6.

Clones were sequenced by immunoSEQ multiplex PCR, and TCRdb holds only the in-frame ones, with some missing. Of 55,000 to 70,000 clones in the sample, roughly four fifths were seen once. Concerning this clone: Its antigen is currently unknown.

CDR1 is SGHRS and CDR2 is YFSETQ in the germline V gene. The CDR3 totals 16 residues. V lost 1 base to trimming and J lost 2 bases, with 13 bases between them. The V and J genes are TRBV5-1 and TRBJ1-3, with D uncertain. This TCR was sampled from an adult with an advanced solid tumor such as melanoma, head and neck, liver or kidney cancer. The sample here was CD4+ or CD8+ T cells sorted from blood, taken in a trial of the OX40 agonist ivuxolimab. CDR3 loop: CASSLREYLTGNTIYF. Written as DNA, the CDR3 is TGCGCCAGCAGCTTGCGCGAGTACTTAACTGGAAACACCATATATTTT. Full variable domain (missing parts from reference TRBV5-1 and TRBJ1-3): KAGVTQTPRYLIKTRGQQVTLSCSPISGHRSVSWYQQTPGQGLQFLFEYFSETQRNKGNFPGRFSGRQFSNSRSEMNVSTLELGDSALYLCASSLREYLTGNTIYFGEGSWLTVV.